This TCR beta chain derives from a study of siplizumab effects on memory and regulatory T cells. As regards this clone: Its antigen is as yet unknown. Additional DNA sequences in this sample encode the identical CDR3.

Overall study findings and caveats: Naive T cells appeared more diverse than memory cells and seemed to be major alloresponse contributors. Proliferating Tregs in siplizumab cultures were never verified as suppressive. Significantly reduced by siplizumab was the cumulative frequency of alloreactive sequences, namely those traceable to unstimulated CD4+ memory cells. Alloreactive clones mapping to unstimulated subsets formed only a minor fraction.

Sequencing used immunoSEQ multiplex PCR; TCRdb keeps in-frame clones, though not all of them. Counted here are some 90,000 clones, about nine tenths occurring once; the ten biggest clones make up about 16%. The CDR3 contains 12 residues. Germline loops: CDR1 SNHLY, CDR2 FYNNEI. Trimming removed 4 bases at V and 4 bases at J, with 8 bases between. The chain uses TRBV2 and TRBJ2-7; D perhaps matches TRBD1 (5 bases). Sequences were obtained from CD4+ T cells sorted from blood. The clonotype was recovered from a human donor in good health. The CDR3 is CASSGDSYEQYF. CDR3 coding DNA: TGTGCCAGCAGTGGCGACAGTTACGAGCAGTACTTC.